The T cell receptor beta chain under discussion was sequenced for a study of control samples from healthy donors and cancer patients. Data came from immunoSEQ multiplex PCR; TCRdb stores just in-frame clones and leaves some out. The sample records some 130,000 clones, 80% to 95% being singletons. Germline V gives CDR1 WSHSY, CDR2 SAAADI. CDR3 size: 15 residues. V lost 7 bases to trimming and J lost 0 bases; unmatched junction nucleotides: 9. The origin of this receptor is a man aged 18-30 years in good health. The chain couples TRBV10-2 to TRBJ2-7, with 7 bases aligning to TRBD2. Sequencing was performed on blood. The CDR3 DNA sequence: TGCGCCAGCACTCTGGGGGGGGTAAACTCCTACGAGCAGTACTTC. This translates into CASTLGGVNSYEQYF.